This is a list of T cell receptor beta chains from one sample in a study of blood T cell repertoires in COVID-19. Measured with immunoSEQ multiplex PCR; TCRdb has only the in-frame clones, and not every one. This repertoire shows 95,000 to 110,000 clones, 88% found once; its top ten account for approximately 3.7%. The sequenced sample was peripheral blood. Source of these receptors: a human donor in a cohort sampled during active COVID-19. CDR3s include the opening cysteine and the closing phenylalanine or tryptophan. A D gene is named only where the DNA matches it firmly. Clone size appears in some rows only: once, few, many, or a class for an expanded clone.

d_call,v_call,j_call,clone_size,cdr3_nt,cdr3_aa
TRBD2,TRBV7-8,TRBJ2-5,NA,TGTGCCAGCAGCTTAGCGAGGAACCAGCGGGGGGGCCAAGAGACCCAGTACTTC,CASSLARNQRGGQETQYF
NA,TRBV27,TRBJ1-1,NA,TGTGCCAGCAGTTTAAGGGCAAGGGGGGAAGCTTTCTTT,CASSLRARGEAFF
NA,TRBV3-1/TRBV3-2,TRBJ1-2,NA,TGTGCCAGCAGCCAAGAGGGGGCGAGGGGCTACACCTTC,CASSQEGARGYTF
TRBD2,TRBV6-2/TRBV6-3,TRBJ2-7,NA,TGTGCCAGCAGTTACCCCATAGCGGGGGGCCCTTTTGACGAGCAGTACTTC,CASSYPIAGGPFDEQYF
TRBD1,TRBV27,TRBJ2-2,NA,TGTGCCAGCAGTTTCTGGACAGGGGGTAACACCGGGGAGCTGTTTTTT,CASSFWTGGNTGELFF
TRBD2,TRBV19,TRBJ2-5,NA,TGTGCCAGTAGTATAGATCATGGGCGGGGGGGCCAGGAGACCCAGTACTTC,CASSIDHGRGGQETQYF
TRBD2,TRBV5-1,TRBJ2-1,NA,TGCGCCAGCAGCCCTCAGGGGCGGGAGGGCCGGTACAATGAGCAGTTCTTC,CASSPQGREGRYNEQFF
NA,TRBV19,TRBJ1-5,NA,TGTGCCAGTAGTGCCCTGGACCGGGGGAATCAGCCCCAGCATTTT,CASSALDRGNQPQHF
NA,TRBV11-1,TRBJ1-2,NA,TGTGCCAGCAGCGCACTCCGAACTAACTATGGCTACACCTTC,CASSALRTNYGYTF
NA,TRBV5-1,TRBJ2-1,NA,TGCGCCAGCAGGTTCACGTCAGGGTCATTCTACAATGAGCAGTTCTTC,CASRFTSGSFYNEQFF
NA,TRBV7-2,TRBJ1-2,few,TGTGCCAGCAGCTTGGCGGTAGTGCGGGGCCCCATGGGGGGCTACACCTTC,CASSLAVVRGPMGGYTF
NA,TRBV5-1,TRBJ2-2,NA,TGCGCCAGCAGCTTGATGAGTAGAATCCCCGGGGAGCTGTTTTTT,CASSLMSRIPGELFF
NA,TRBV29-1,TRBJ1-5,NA,TGCAGCGTTGCCGGGTCAGGGGATCAGCCCCAGCATTTT,CSVAGSGDQPQHF